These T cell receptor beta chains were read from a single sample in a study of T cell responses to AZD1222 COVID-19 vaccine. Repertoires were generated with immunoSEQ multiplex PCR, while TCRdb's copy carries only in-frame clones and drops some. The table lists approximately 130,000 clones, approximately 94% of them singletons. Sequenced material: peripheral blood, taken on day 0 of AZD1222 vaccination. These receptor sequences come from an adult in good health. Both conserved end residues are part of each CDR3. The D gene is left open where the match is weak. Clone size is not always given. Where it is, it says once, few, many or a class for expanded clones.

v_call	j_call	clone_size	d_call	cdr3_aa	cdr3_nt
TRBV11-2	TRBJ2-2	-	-	CASSLIPRAGGELFF	TGTGCCAGCAGCCTGATCCCGAGAGCTGGCGGGGAGCTGTTTTTT
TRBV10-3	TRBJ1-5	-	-	CAISESGWSNQPQHF	TGTGCCATCAGTGAATCCGGGTGGAGCAATCAGCCCCAGCATTTT
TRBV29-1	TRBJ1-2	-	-	CSVEIGVWGSSYGYTF	TGCAGCGTTGAAATTGGTGTATGGGGCAGTAGCTATGGCTACACCTTC
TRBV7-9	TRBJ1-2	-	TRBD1	CASSSGARGSEGYTF	TGTGCCAGCAGCTCGGGGGCCAGGGGGTCGGAGGGCTACACCTTC
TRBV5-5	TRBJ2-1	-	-	CASSSPPGVGLGEQFF	TGTGCCAGCAGCTCCCCCCCAGGGGTGGGGTTGGGTGAGCAGTTCTTC
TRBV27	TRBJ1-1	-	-	CASSPNTEAFF	TGTGCCAGCAGCCCCAACACTGAAGCTTTCTTT
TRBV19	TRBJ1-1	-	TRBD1	CASSRSGGAVTEAFF	TGTGCCAGTAGTCGGTCAGGGGGCGCCGTCACTGAAGCTTTCTTT
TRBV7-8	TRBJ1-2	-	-	CASSRSLRGTANYGYTF	TGTGCCAGCAGCCGATCCCTCAGGGGAACAGCTAACTATGGCTACACCTTC
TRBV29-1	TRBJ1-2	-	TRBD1	CSVVAGGGYTF	TGCAGCGTTGTCGCAGGGGGAGGCTACACCTTC
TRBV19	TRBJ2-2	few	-	CASSEYGELFF	TGTGCCAGTAGCGAGTACGGGGAGCTGTTTTTT
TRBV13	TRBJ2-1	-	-	CASRGDNEQFF	TGTGCCAGCAGGGGCGACAATGAGCAGTTCTTC
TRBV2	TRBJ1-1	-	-	CASWGPRRTEAFF	TGTGCCAGCTGGGGGCCGAGACGGACTGAAGCTTTCTTT
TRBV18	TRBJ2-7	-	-	CASSPEGVEQYF	TGTGCCAGCTCACCAGAAGGGGTCGAGCAGTACTTC
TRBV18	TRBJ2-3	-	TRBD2	CASSPGTSGSWTDTQYF	TGTGCCAGCTCTCCCGGGACTAGCGGGAGCTGGACAGATACGCAGTATTTT
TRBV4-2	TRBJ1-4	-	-	CASSQEVRGANEKLFF	TGTGCCAGCAGCCAAGAAGTGAGGGGGGCTAATGAAAAACTGTTTTTT
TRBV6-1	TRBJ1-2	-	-	CASSDLPVGPYGYTF	TGTGCCAGCAGTGATCTCCCGGTTGGCCCCTATGGCTACACCTTC
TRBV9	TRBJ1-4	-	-	CASSTYRDNEKLFF	TGTGCCAGCAGCACCTACAGGGATAATGAAAAACTGTTTTTT
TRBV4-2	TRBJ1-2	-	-	CASSHSQGSTF	TGTGCCAGCAGCCACTCGCAGGGCTCTACCTTC
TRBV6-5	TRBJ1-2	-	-	CASSPERNYGYTF	TGTGCCAGCTCCCCTGAACGGAACTATGGCTACACCTTC
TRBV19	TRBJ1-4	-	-	CASSKDGVLKATNEKLFF	TGTGCCAGTAGTAAAGACGGAGTTCTTAAGGCAACTAATGAAAAACTGTTTTTT
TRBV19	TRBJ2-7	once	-	CASSGTGEQYF	TGTGCCAGTAGCGGAACCGGGGAGCAGTACTTC
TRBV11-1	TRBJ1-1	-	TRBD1	CASSFARGQGEAFF	TGTGCCAGCAGCTTCGCCCGGGGACAGGGTGAAGCTTTCTTT
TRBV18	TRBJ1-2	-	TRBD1	CASSPAGTAERGYTF	TGTGCCAGCTCACCTGCCGGGACAGCCGAAAGGGGCTACACCTTC
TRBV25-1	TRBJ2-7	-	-	CASSLNYEQYF	TGTGCCAGTTCCCTAAACTACGAGCAGTACTTC
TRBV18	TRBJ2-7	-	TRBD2	CASSLGAGEYEQYF	TGTGCCAGCTCCTTGGGAGCGGGAGAATACGAGCAGTACTTC
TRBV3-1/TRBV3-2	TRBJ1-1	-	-	CASSLTGYTEAFF	TGTGCCAGCAGCCTAACAGGGTACACTGAAGCTTTCTTT
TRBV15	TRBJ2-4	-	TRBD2	CATSRDRIGGRGKNIQYF	TGTGCCACCAGCAGAGATAGAATAGGCGGGAGAGGCAAAAACATTCAGTACTTC
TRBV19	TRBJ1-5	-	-	CASRSGDQGPNNQPQHF	TGTGCCAGTAGATCGGGGGACCAGGGGCCCAACAATCAGCCCCAGCATTTT
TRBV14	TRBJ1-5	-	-	CASSLSLDQPQHF	TGTGCCAGCAGCTTAAGTTTGGATCAGCCCCAGCATTTT
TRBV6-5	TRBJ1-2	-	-	CASMVRPSLPYGYTF	TGTGCCAGCATGGTCAGGCCCTCCCTCCCTTATGGCTACACCTTC
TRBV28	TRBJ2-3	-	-	CASSPPSTDTQYF	TGTGCCAGCAGCCCTCCGAGCACAGATACGCAGTATTTT
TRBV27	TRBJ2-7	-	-	CASSSLGDGEQYF	TGTGCCAGCAGTTCCCTAGGGGACGGCGAGCAGTACTTC
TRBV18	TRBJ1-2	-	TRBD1	CASSPQTGAYGYTF	TGTGCCAGCTCACCCCAGACAGGGGCCTATGGCTACACCTTC
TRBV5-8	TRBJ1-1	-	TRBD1	CASSLGTGWNTEAFF	TGTGCCAGCAGCTTGGGGACAGGGTGGAACACTGAAGCTTTCTTT
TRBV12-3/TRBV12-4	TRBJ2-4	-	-	CASSAGLQYIQYF	TGTGCCAGCAGCGCCGGACTCCAATATATTCAGTACTTC
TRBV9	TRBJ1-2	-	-	CASSVDGQGVSRGYTF	TGTGCCAGCAGCGTAGATGGGCAGGGAGTCAGCCGTGGCTACACCTTC
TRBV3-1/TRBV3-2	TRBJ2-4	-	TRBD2	CASSLRGRGDIQYF	TGTGCCAGCAGCCTTCGCGGGAGAGGGGACATTCAGTACTTC
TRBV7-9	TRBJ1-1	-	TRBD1	CASSLGTGGGTEAFF	TGTGCCAGCAGCTTAGGTACAGGGGGTGGGACTGAAGCTTTCTTT
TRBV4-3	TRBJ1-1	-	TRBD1	CASSPDRGRLNTEAFF	TGCGCCAGCAGCCCGGACAGGGGGCGACTGAACACTGAAGCTTTCTTT
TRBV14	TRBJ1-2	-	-	CASSQAATGGYGYTF	TGTGCCAGCAGCCAAGCCGCGACAGGCGGATATGGCTACACCTTC
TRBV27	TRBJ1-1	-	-	CASIPLGQATEAFF	TGTGCCAGCATCCCCCTAGGACAAGCCACCGAAGCTTTCTTT
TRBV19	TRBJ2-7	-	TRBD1	CASTAGQGAYEQYF	TGTGCCAGTACCGCGGGACAGGGGGCTTACGAGCAGTACTTC
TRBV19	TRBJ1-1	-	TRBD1	CASNGWGPQGQGFF	TGTGCCAGTAACGGTTGGGGCCCACAGGGGCAGGGTTTCTTT
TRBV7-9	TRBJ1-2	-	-	CASSLLGVNYGYTF	TGTGCCAGCAGCTTACTTGGGGTTAACTATGGCTACACCTTC
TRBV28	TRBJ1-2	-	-	CASSFRDGYTF	TGTGCCAGCAGTTTCAGGGATGGCTACACCTTC
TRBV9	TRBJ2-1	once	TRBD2	CASSVVPSGRSYNEQFF	TGTGCCAGCAGCGTAGTGCCTAGCGGGAGGTCCTACAATGAGCAGTTCTTC
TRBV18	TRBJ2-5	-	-	CASSPLITKTQETQYF	TGTGCCAGCTCACCGTTGATTACGAAGACTCAAGAGACCCAGTACTTC
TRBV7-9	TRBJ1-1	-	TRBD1	CASSLEGTANTEAFF	TGTGCCAGCAGCCTAGAAGGGACAGCGAACACTGAAGCTTTCTTT
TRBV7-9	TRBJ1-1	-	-	CASRSSPGSRTEAFF	TGTGCCAGCAGGTCCAGTCCGGGCTCTAGGACTGAAGCTTTCTTT
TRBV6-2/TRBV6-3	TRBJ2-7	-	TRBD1	CASSYSLGGQGFYEQYF	TGTGCCAGCAGTTACTCCTTAGGTGGACAGGGGTTCTACGAGCAGTACTTC
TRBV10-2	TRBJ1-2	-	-	CASRREDYGYTF	TGCGCCAGCAGGAGGGAAGACTATGGCTACACCTTC
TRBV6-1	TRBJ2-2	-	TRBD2	CASSAGLAGVSGELFF	TGTGCCAGCAGTGCAGGACTAGCGGGAGTATCCGGGGAGCTGTTTTTT